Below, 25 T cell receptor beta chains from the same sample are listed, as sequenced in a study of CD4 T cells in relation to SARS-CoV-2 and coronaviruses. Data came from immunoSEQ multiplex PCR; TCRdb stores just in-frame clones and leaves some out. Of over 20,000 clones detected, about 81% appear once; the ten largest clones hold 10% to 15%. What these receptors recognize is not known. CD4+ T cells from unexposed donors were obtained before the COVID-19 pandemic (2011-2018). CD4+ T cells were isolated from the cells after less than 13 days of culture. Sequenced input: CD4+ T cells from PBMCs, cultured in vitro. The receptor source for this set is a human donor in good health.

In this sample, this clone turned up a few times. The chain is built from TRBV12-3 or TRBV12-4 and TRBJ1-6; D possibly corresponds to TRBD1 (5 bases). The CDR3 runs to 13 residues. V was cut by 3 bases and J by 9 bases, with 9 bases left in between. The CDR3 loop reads CASSFDGASPLHF. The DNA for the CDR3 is TGTGCCAGCAGTTTTGATGGGGCTTCACCCCTCCACTTT.

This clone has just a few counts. CDR3 bases: TGTGCCAGCAGACCCGAGAACACCGGGGAGCTGTTTTTT. Its translation: CASRPENTGELFF. V and J are TRBV6-6 and TRBJ2-2; D gene unclear. V lost 6 bases and J 1 base, leaving 6 bases between the germline ends. CDR3 length: 13 residues. The germline CDR1 and CDR2 sequences are MNHNY and SVGAGI (reference sequence).

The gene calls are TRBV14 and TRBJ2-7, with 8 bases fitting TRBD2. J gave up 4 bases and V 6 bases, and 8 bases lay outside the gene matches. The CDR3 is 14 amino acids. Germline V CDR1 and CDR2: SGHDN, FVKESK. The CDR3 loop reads CASRPSGGRYEQYF. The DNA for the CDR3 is TGTGCCAGCAGACCTTCAGGCGGGAGGTACGAGCAGTACTTC.

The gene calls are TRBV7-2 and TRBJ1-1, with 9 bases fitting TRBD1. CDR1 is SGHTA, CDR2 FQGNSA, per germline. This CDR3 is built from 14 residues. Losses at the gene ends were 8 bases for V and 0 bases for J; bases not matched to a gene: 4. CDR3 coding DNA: TGTGCCAGCGGTACAGGGGGCTTGAACACTGAAGCTTTCTTT. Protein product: CASGTGGLNTEAFF.

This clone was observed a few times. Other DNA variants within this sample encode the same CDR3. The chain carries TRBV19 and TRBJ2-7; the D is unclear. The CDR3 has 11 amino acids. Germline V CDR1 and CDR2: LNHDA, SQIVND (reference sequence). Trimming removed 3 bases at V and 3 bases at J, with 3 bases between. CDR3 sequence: CASSIGYEQYF. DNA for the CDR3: TGTGCCAGTAGTATTGGCTACGAGCAGTACTTC.

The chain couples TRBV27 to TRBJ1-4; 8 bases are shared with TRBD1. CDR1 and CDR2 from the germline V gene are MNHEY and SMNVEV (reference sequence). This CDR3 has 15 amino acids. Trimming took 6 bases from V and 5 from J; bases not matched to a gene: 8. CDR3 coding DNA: TGTGCCAGCAGCTTGGTCGGACAGGGCAATGAAAAACTGTTTTTT. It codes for CASSLVGQGNEKLFF.

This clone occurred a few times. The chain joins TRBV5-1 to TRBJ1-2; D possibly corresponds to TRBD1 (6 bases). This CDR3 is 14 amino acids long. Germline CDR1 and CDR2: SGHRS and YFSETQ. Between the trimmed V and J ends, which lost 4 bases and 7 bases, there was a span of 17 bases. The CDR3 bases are TGCGCCAGCAGCCTCGATACAGGGCGGTCTGGCTACACCTTC. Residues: CASSLDTGRSGYTF.

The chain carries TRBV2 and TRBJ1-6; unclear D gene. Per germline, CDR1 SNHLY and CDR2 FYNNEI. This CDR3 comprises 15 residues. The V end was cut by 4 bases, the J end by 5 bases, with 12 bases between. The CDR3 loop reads CASSGEGGNNSPLHF. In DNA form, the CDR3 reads TGTGCCAGCAGTGGCGAGGGTGGTAATAATTCACCCCTCCACTTT.

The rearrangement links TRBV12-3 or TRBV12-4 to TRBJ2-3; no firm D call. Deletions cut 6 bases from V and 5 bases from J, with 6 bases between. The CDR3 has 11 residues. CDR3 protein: CASSQEDTQYF. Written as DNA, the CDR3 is TGTGCCAGCAGCCAGGAAGATACGCAGTATTTT.

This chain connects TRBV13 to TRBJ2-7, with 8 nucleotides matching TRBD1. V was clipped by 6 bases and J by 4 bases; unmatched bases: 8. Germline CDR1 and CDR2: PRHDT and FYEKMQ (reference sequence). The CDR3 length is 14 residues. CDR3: CASRDNRGAYEQYF. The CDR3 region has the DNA TGTGCCAGCAGAGACAACAGGGGGGCGTACGAGCAGTACTTC.

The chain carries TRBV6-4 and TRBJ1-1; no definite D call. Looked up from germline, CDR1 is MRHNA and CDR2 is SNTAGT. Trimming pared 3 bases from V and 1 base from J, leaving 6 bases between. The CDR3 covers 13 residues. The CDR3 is CASSEGRNTEAFF. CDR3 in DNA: TGTGCCAGCAGTGAAGGCAGGAACACTGAAGCTTTCTTT.

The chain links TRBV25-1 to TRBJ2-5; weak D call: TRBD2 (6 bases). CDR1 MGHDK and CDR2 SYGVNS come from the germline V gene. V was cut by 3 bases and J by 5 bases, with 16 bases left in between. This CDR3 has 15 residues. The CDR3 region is CASSDPRLVSETQYF. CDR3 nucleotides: TGTGCCAGCAGTGACCCAAGACTAGTTTCTGAGACCCAGTACTTC.

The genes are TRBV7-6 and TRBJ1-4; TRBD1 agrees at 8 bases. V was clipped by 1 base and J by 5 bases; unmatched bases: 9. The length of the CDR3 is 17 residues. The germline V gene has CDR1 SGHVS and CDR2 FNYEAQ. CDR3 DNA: TGTGCCAGCAGCTTAGGGATACCGGGACAGGCAAATGAAAAACTGTTTTTT. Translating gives CASSLGIPGQANEKLFF.

The CDR3 reads CASSGYRAEEVEYGYTF. The CDR3 coding sequence is TGTGCCAGCAGCGGATACAGGGCGGAGGAGGTCGAATATGGCTACACCTTC. The genes are TRBV11-2 and TRBJ1-2; D possibly corresponds to TRBD1 (6 bases). Germline CDR1 SGHAT, CDR2 FQNNGV. The CDR3 consists of 17 residues. V lost 5 bases and J 5 bases, leaving 24 bases between the germline ends.

The CDR3 sequence is CASSIERNSGYTF. CDR3 coding DNA: TGTGCCAGTAGTATAGAGCGGAACAGTGGCTACACCTTC. The chain has TRBV19 and TRBJ1-2, with D uncertain. V was pared by 0 bases and J by 7 bases, with 9 bases between. CDR1 is LNHDA, CDR2 SQIVND, per germline (reference sequence). This CDR3 is built from 13 residues.

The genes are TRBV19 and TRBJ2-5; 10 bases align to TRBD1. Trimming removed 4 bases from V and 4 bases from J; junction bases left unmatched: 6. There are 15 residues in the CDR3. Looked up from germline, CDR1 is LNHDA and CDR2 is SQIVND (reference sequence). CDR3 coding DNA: TGTGCCAGTAGTAGCCGGGACAGGGGTGGAGAGACCCAGTACTTC. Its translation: CASSSRDRGGETQYF.

This CDR3 reads CASHQSKGGSEKLFF. Written as DNA, the CDR3 is TGTGCCAGCCACCAATCAAAGGGGGGAAGTGAAAAACTGTTTTTT. The chain uses TRBV2 and TRBJ1-4; D may be TRBD1 (6 bases). This CDR3 region has 15 residues. Trimming removed 8 bases at V and 7 bases at J, with 20 bases between. From germline, CDR1 is SNHLY and CDR2 FYNNEI.

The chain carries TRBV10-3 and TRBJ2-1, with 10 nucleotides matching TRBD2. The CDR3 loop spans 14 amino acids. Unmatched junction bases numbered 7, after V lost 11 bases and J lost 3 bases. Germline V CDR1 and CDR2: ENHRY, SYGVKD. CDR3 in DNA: TGTGCCTCCGGACTAGCGGAAGACTACAATGAGCAGTTCTTC. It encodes CASGLAEDYNEQFF.

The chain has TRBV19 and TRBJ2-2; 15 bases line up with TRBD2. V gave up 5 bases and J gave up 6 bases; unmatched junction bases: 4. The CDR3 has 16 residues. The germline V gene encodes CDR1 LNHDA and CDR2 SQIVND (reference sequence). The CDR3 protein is CASSGGLAGGPGELFF. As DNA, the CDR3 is TGTGCCAGTAGTGGGGGACTAGCGGGAGGACCCGGGGAGCTGTTTTTT. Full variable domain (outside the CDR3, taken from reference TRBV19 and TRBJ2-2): DGGITQSPKYLFRKEGQNVTLSCEQNLNHDAMYWYRQDPGQGLRLIYYSQIVNDFQKGDIAEGYSVSREKKESFPLTVTSAQKNPTAFYLCASSGGLAGGPGELFFGEGSRLTVL.

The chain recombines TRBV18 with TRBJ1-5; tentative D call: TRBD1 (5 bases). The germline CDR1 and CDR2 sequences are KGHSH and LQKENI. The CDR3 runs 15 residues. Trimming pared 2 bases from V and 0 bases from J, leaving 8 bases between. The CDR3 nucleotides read TGTGCCAGCTCACCAACCAGGGATAGCAATCAGCCCCAGCATTTT. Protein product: CASSPTRDSNQPQHF.

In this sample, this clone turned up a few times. The CDR3 here is CASSEVDGTTFYQPQHF. The CDR3, as DNA: TGTGCCAGCAGTGAAGTGGACGGAACTACCTTTTATCAGCCCCAGCATTTT. The chain joins TRBV6-1 to TRBJ1-5; no firm D call. Germline V gene sequence: CDR1 MNHNS, CDR2 SASEGT. Between the trimmed V and J ends, which lost 1 base and 5 bases, there was a span of 18 bases. The CDR3 has 17 residues.

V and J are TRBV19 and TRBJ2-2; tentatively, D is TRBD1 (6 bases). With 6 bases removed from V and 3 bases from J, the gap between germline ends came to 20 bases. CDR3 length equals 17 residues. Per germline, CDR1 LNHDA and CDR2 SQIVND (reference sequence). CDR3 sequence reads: CASRHLGAGADTGELFF. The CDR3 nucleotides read TGTGCCAGTAGACATCTAGGGGCAGGGGCGGACACCGGGGAGCTGTTTTTT.

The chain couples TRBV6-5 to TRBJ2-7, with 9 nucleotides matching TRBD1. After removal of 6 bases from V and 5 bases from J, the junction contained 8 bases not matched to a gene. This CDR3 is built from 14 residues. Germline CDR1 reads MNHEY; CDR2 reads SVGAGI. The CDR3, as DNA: TGTGCCAGCAGGCCAACAGGGGGCATAGACGAGCAGTACTTC. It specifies CASRPTGGIDEQYF.

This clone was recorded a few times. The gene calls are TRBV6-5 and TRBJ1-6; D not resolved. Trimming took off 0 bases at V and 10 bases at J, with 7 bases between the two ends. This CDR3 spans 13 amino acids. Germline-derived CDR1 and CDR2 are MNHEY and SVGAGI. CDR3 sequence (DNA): TGTGCCAGCAGTTACTCGAGCCGATCACCCCTCCACTTT. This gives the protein CASSYSSRSPLHF.

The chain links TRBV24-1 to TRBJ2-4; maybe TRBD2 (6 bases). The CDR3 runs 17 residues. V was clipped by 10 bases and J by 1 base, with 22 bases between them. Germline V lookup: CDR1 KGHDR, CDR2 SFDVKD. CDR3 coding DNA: TGTGCCACTAGCGGTCAGAGGTCAGGGTGGGCCAAAAACATTCAGTACTTC. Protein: CATSGQRSGWAKNIQYF.